The clone carrying this TCR beta chain was seen once. The CDR3 runs to 14 residues. Looked up from germline, CDR1 is SNHLY and CDR2 is FYNNEI. With 11 bases clipped from V and 7 bases from J, the junction kept 13 bases outside the gene matches. The data belong to a study of blood T cell repertoires in COVID-19. Study summary: Acute and convalescent COVID-19 specimens originated in the United States, Italy and Spain. Sources were T cells, B-cell-depleted T cells, or PBMCs; the material itself was cDNA or gDNA.

Data came from immunoSEQ multiplex PCR; TCRdb stores just in-frame clones and leaves some out. The sample yields about 150,000 clones, about four fifths seen once. Individuals drawn from 24 US areas were about 18 to 95 years old. In assigning cohorts, the study relied on participant-reported clinical history. This TCR was sampled from a man aged 50 or older who had recovered from COVID-19. The V and J genes are TRBV2 and TRBJ1-3, with 8 bases matching TRBD1. Input material: PBMCs or T cells enriched from blood (not recorded which). CDR3 in amino acids: CASATRTGRNTIYF. The CDR3 coding sequence is TGTGCCTCAGCAACCCGGACAGGGAGGAACACCATATATTTT.